A selection of T cell receptor beta chains follows, all from one sample in a study of T cells in Graves' hyperthyroidism and ophthalmopathy. TCRdb processed the multiplex PCR reads anew with MiXCR; each CDR3 protein has one entry. The sample consists of some 500,000 distinct CDR3 sequences, about 15% of them appearing once. The source material was blood. The receptors originated from a woman between 18 and 29 years old with Graves' hyperthyroidism. Both conserved end residues are trimmed from each CDR3.

j_call | v_call | cdr3_aa
TRBJ2-3 | TRBV10-3 | AISDSRGDTQY
TRBJ2-5 | TRBV5-1 | ASSPGRGGGETQY
TRBJ2-7 | TRBV6-1 | ASTPLWERSEQY
TRBJ2-1 | TRBV14 | ASTKTLPYEQF
TRBJ1-6 | TRBV5-1 | ASSLEGQGLSYNSPLH
TRBJ1-1 | TRBV7-9 | ASSPGDRGFGTEAF
TRBJ1-6 | TRBV30 | AWSLQGMGSPLH
TRBJ1-5 | TRBV29-1 | SVGTGSNQPQH
TRBJ1-5 | TRBV27 | ASSLPDSTYQPQH
TRBJ2-7 | TRBV11-1 | ASSLSRGASYEQY
TRBJ2-5 | TRBV3-1 | ASSQSSPVGTQY
TRBJ1-6 | TRBV11-2 | ASSLGGQGDSPLH
TRBJ1-2 | TRBV11-2 | ASGSGQGRSYT
TRBJ2-7 | TRBV28 | ASRLAGRYEQY
TRBJ1-1 | TRBV5-1 | ASSSTGSRLGTEAF
TRBJ2-5 | TRBV20-1 | SARFPGLAGIGLY
TRBJ2-2 | TRBV9 | ASSIRDYNTGELF
TRBJ1-2 | TRBV19 | ATSERRSSNYGYT
TRBJ2-2 | TRBV6-5 | ASSYSGGGNGELF
TRBJ1-6 | TRBV3-1 | ASSQEHSNYNSPLH